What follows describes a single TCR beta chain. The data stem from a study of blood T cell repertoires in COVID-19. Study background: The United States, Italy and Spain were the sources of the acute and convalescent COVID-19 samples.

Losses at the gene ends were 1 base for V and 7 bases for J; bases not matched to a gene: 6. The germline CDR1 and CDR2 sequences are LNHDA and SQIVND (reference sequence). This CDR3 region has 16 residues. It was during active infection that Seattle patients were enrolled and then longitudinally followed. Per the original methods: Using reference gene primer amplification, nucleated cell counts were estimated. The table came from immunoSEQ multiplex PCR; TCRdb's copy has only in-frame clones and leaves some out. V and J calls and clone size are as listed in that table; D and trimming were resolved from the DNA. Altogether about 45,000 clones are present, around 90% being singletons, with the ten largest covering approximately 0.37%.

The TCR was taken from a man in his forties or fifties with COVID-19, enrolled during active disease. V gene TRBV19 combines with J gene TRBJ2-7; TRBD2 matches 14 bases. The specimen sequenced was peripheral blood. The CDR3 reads CASSIVGLAGGGEQYF. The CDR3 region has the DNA TGTGCCAGTAGTATAGTTGGACTAGCGGGAGGTGGAGAGCAGTACTTC.